This TCR beta chain was identified in a study of OX40 agonist ivuxolimab in advanced cancers. TCRdb's copy holds only in-frame clones and misses some; the assay was immunoSEQ multiplex PCR. The table includes some 77,000 clones, around nine tenths detected once. The CDR3 is made up of 12 amino acids. The V and J ends lost 1 base and 10 bases, in that order; junction bases with no gene match: 3. Germline CDR1 is MDHEN and CDR2 is SYDVKM. Study outcomes and limitations: The work left the antigen specificity of expanded peripheral T cells undetermined.

For this clone: Its antigen is as yet unknown.

The V and J genes are TRBV28 and TRBJ1-1, with 7 bases matching TRBD1. Sequenced material: CD4+ or CD8+ T cells sorted from blood, taken in a trial of the OX40 agonist ivuxolimab. The sequence derives from an adult with an advanced solid tumor such as melanoma, head and neck, liver or kidney cancer. DNA for the CDR3: TGTGCCAGCAGTTTATCAGGGGGGGGAGCTTTCTTT. This codes for CASSLSGGGAFF. Filled out from reference TRBV28 and TRBJ1-1, the complete variable domain reads DVKVTQSSRYLVKRTGEKVFLECVQDMDHENMFWYRQDPGLGLRLIYFSYDVKMKEKGDIPEGYSVSREKKERFSLILESASTNQTSMYLCASSLSGGGAFFGQGTRLTVV.